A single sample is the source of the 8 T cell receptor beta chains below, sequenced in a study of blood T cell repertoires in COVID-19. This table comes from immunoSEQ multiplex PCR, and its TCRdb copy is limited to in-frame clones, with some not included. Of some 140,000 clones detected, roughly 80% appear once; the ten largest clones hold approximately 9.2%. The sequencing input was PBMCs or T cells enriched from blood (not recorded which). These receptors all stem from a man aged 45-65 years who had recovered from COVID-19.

The CDR3 region is CASSQDRGIGEQYF. The CDR3 DNA sequence: TGTGCCAGCAGCCAAGACAGGGGGATTGGGGAGCAGTACTTC. The rearrangement links TRBV7-2 to TRBJ2-7; 9 bases map to TRBD1. With V trimmed by 5 bases and J by 7 bases, 9 bases remained unmatched. The CDR3 runs to 14 residues. Germline CDR1 is SGHTA and CDR2 is FQGNSA.

CDR3 DNA: TGTGCCAGTAGTATCGGGCTAGCGCGAGAAGAGACCCAGTACTTC. This translates into CASSIGLAREETQYF. V usage is TRBV19 and J usage is TRBJ2-5; tentative D call: TRBD2 (6 bases). CDR1 and CDR2 from the germline V gene are LNHDA and SQIVND (reference sequence). The CDR3 totals 15 residues. V dropped 3 bases and J dropped 3 bases, with 14 bases sitting between them.

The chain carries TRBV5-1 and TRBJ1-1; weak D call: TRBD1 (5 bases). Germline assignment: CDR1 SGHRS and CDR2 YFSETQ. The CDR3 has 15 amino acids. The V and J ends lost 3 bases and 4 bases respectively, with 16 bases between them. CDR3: CASSSVREGSTEAFF. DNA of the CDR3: TGCGCCAGCAGCTCCGTCAGGGAGGGGAGCACTGAAGCTTTCTTT.

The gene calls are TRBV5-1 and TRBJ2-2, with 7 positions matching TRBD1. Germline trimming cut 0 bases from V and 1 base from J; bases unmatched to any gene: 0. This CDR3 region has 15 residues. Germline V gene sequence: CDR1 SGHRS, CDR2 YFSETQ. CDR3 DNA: TGCGCCAGCAGCTTGGGACAGGGGAACACCGGGGAGCTGTTTTTT. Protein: CASSLGQGNTGELFF.

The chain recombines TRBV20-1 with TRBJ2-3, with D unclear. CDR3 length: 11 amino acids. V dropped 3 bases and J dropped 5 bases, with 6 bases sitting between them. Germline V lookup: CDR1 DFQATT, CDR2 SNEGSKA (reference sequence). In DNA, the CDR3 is TGCAGTGCTAGGAATAGAGATACGCAGTATTTT. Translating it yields CSARNRDTQYF.

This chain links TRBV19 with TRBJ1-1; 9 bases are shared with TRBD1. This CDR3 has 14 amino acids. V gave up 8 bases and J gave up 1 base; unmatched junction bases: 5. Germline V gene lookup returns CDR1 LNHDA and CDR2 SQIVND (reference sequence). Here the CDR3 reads CASRDRAANTEAFF. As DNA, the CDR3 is TGTGCCAGTCGGGACAGGGCGGCGAACACTGAAGCTTTCTTT.

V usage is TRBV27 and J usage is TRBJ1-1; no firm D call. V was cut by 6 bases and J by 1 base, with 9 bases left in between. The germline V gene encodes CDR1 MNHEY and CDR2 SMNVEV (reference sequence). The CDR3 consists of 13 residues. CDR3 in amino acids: CASSWAANTEAFF. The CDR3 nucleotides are TGTGCCAGCAGCTGGGCTGCGAACACTGAAGCTTTCTTT.

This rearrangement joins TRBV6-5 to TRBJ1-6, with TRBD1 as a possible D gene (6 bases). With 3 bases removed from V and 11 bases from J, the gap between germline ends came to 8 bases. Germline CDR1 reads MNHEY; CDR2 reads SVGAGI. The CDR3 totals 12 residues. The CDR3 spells CASSYQGTPLHF. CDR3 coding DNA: TGTGCCAGCAGTTATCAGGGGACACCCCTCCACTTT.